These T cell receptor beta chains were read from a single sample in a study of cytomegalovirus exposure and HLA in healthy donors. The protocol was immunoSEQ multiplex PCR, while the TCRdb copy is restricted to in-frame clones and leaves out a portion. Of 100,000 to 150,000 clones in the sample, less than 85% are singletons; the top ten hold around 3.9%. Sample: PBMCs. All receptors come from a woman aged 40 to 50 in good health and CMV-seronegative. Both conserved end residues are part of each CDR3. Fields, in order: V gene, D gene, clone size, J gene, CDR3 protein, CDR3 DNA. D genes are given only for firm matches. Some rows mark clone size as missing; the rest say once, few, many or name a class of expanded clone.

TRBV4-1	TRBD1	-	TRBJ2-2	CASSRTGTGNTGELFF	TGCGCCAGCAGCCGGACCGGGACAGGGAACACCGGGGAGCTGTTTTTT
TRBV11-2	TRBD2	-	TRBJ2-1	CASSLVAGARWEQFF	TGTGCCAGCAGCTTAGTAGCGGGCGCCCGTTGGGAGCAGTTCTTC
TRBV2	TRBD2	-	TRBJ2-1	CASSLLAGYNEQFF	TGTGCCAGCAGCCTACTAGCGGGATACAATGAGCAGTTCTTC
TRBV9	-	-	TRBJ2-5	CASNLGAGLQETQYF	TGTGCCAGCAACCTAGGGGCCGGACTACAAGAGACCCAGTACTTC
TRBV7-9	TRBD1	-	TRBJ2-7	CASSAGGQGRGEQYF	TGTGCCAGCAGCGCCGGTGGACAGGGGCGGGGAGAGCAGTACTTC
TRBV5-5	-	-	TRBJ2-1	CASRRSSNNEQFF	TGTGCCAGCAGGAGGAGCAGTAACAATGAGCAGTTCTTC
TRBV2	TRBD1	few	TRBJ1-2	CASRDSPSYGYTF	TGTGCCAGCCGGGACAGTCCTTCCTATGGCTACACCTTC
TRBV7-6	-	-	TRBJ2-2	CASSTRPVGTGELFF	TGTGCCAGCAGCACGCGCCCGGTTGGCACCGGGGAGCTGTTTTTT
TRBV2	-	-	TRBJ2-5	CASSYKETQYF	TGTGCCAGCAGTTACAAAGAGACCCAGTACTTC
TRBV25-1	TRBD1	-	TRBJ1-1	CASAGQGESEAFF	TGTGCCAGCGCCGGACAGGGAGAATCCGAAGCTTTCTTT
TRBV11-2	-	-	TRBJ2-3	CASSSSVDTQYF	TGTGCCAGCAGCTCCTCAGTGGATACGCAGTATTTT